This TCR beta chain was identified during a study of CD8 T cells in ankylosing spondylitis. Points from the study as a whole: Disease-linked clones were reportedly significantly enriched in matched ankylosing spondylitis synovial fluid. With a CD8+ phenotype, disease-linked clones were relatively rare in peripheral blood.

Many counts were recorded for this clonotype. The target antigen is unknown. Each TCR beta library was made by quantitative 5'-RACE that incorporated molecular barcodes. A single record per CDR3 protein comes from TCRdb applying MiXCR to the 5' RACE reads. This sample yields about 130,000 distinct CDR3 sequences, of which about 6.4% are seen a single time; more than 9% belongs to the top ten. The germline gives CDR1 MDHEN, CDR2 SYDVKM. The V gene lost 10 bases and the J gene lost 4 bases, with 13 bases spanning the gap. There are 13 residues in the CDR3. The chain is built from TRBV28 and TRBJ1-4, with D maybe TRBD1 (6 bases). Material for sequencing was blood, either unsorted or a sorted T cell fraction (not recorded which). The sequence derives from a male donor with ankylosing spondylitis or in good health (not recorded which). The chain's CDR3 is CAITTGLNEKLFF. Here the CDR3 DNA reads TGTGCCATTACGACAGGCCTTAATGAAAAACTGTTTTTT.